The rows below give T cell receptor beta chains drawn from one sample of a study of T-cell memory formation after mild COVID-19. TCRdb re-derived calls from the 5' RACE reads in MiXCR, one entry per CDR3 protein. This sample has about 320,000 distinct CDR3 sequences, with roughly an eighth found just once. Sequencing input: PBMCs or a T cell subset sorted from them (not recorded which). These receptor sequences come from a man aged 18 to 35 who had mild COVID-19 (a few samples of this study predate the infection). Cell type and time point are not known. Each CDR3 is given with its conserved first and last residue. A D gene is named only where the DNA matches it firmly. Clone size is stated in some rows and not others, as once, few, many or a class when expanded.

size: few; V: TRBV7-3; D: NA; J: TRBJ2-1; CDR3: CASSLRGGDGGGAYNEQFF; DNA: TGTGCCAGCAGCTTAAGAGGCGGGGACGGCGGGGGCGCCTACAATGAGCAGTTCTTC
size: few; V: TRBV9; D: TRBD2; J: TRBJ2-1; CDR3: CASSVVAGGPEQFF; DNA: TGTGCCAGCAGCGTAGTTGCGGGGGGGCCTGAGCAGTTCTTC
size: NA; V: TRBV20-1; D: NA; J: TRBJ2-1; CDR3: CSARPPGGSSYNEQFF; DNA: TGCAGTGCTAGACCACCAGGGGGGAGCTCCTACAATGAGCAGTTCTTC
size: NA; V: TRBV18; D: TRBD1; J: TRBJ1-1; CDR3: CASSPRTGGMNTEAFF; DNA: TGTGCCAGCTCACCCCGGACAGGGGGGATGAACACTGAAGCTTTCTTT
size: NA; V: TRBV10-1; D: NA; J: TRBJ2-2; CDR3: CASSESWGATGELFF; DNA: TGCGCCAGCAGTGAGTCGTGGGGGGCGACCGGGGAGCTGTTTTTT
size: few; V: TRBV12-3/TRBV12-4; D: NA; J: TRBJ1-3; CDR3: CASSRVSGNTIYF; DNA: TGTGCCAGCAGCCGAGTCTCTGGAAACACCATATATTTT
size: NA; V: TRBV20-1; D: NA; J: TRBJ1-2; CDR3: CSARARTVRYGYTF; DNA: TGCAGTGCTAGGGCACGGACGGTCCGCTATGGCTACACCTTC
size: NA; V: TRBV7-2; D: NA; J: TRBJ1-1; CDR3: CASSLVRAGNTEAFF; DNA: TGTGCCAGCAGCTTAGTGCGAGCAGGGAACACTGAAGCTTTCTTT
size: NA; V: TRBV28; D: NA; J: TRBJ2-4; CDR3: CASNTPGPAKNIQYF; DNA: TGTGCCAGCAACACACCGGGGCCCGCCAAAAACATTCAGTACTTC
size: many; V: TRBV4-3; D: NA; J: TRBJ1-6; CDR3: CASSQQGSYNSPLHF; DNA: TGCGCCAGCAGCCAACAGGGCTCCTATAATTCACCCCTCCACTTT
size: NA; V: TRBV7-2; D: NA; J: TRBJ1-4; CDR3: CASSPSGGQGYEKLFF; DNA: TGTGCCAGCAGCCCTTCTGGGGGGCAGGGCTATGAAAAACTGTTTTTT
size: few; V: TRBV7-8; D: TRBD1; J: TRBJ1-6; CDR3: CASSPDRVPYNSPLHF; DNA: TGTGCCAGCAGCCCAGACAGGGTGCCCTATAATTCACCCCTCCACTTT
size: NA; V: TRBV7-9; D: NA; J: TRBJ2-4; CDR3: CASSFFRWDGKNIQYF; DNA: TGTGCCAGCAGCTTTTTTAGGTGGGACGGCAAAAACATTCAGTACTTC
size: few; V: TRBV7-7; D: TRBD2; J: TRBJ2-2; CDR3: CASSGTTLPGELFF; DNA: TGTGCTAGCAGCGGGACTACTCTACCGGGGGAGCTGTTTTTT
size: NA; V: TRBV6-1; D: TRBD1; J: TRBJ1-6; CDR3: CASSETPGQGTSYNSPLHF; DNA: TGTGCCAGCAGTGAGACCCCGGGACAGGGGACTTCCTATAATTCACCCCTCCACTTT
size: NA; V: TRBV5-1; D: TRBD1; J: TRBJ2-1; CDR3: CASGQERNEQFF; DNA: TGCGCCAGCGGACAGGAGCGGAATGAGCAGTTCTTC
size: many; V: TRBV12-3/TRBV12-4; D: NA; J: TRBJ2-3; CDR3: CASSFRMDTDTQYF; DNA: TGTGCCAGCAGTTTCCGGATGGACACAGATACGCAGTATTTT
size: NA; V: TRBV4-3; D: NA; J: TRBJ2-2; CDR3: CASSQLTGTGNTGELFF; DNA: TGCGCCAGCAGCCAGTTGACCGGGACGGGAAACACCGGGGAGCTGTTTTTT
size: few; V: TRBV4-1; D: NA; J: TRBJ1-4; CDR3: CASSQVGRGNEKLFF; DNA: TGCGCCAGCAGCCAAGTAGGCCGCGGGAATGAAAAACTGTTTTTT
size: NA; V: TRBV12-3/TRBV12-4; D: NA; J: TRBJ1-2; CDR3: CASSSRVGARGYTF; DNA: TGTGCCAGCAGCTCCAGGGTAGGGGCGCGGGGCTACACCTTC
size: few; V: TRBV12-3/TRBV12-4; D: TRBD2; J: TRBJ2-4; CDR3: CASSFRGGLAKNIQYF; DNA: TGTGCCAGCAGTTTTCGGGGGGGACTAGCCAAAAACATTCAGTACTTC
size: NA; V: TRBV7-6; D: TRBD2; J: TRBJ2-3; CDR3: CATSLAGGRSSTDTQYF; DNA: TGTGCCACTTCGCTAGCGGGGGGCCGTTCTAGCACAGATACGCAGTATTTT
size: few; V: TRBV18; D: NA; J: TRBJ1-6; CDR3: CASSPSGENSPLHF; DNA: TGTGCCAGCTCACCTTCCGGGGAGAACTCACCCCTCCACTTT
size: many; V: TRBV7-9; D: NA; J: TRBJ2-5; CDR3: CASSKTGGETQYF; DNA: TGTGCCAGCAGCAAGACGGGCGGGGAGACCCAGTACTTC
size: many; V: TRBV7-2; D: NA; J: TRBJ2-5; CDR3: CASSRPQETQYF; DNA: TGTGCCAGCAGCCGCCCCCAAGAGACCCAGTACTTC
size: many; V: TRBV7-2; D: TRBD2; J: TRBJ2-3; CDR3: CASSFSGGGTDTQYF; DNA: TGTGCCAGCAGCTTTAGCGGGGGGGGCACAGATACGCAGTATTTT
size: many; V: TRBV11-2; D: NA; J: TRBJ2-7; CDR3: CASSLEGRATSYEQYF; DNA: TGTGCCAGCAGCCTGGAGGGCAGGGCGACGTCCTACGAGCAGTACTTC
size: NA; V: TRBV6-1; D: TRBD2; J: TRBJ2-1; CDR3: CASSERLAGGLNEQFF; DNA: TGTGCCAGCAGTGAACGTCTGGCGGGGGGGCTCAATGAGCAGTTCTTC
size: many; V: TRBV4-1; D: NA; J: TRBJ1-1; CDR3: CASSQGEGWTEAFF; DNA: TGCGCCAGCAGCCAAGGGGAGGGTTGGACTGAAGCTTTCTTT
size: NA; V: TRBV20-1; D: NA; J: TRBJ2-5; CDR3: CSARVRRRGETQYF; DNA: TGCAGTGCTAGGGTCCGCAGGAGGGGAGAGACCCAGTACTTC
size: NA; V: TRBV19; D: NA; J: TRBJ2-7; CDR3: CASRKEGSSYEQYF; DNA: TGTGCCAGTAGGAAGGAGGGTAGCTCCTACGAGCAGTACTTC
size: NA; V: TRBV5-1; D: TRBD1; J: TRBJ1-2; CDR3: CASSHDRDSYGYTF; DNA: TGCGCCAGCAGCCACGACCGGGACAGCTATGGCTACACCTTC
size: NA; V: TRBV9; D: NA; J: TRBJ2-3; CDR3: CASSVAVSTDTQYF; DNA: TGTGCCAGCAGCGTAGCCGTTAGCACAGATACGCAGTATTTT
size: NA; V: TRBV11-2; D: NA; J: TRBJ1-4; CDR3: CASSLYSGDEKLFF; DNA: TGTGCCAGCAGCTTATATTCAGGGGACGAAAAACTGTTTTTT
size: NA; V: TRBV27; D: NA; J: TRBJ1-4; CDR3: CASRGVGEKLFF; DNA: TGTGCCAGCAGGGGGGTCGGTGAAAAACTGTTTTTT
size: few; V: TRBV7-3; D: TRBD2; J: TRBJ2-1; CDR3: CASSLKGLAGLEQFF; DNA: TGTGCCAGCAGCTTAAAAGGGCTAGCGGGCCTTGAGCAGTTCTTC
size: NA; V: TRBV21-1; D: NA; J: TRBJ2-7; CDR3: CASSKFACRAGGASISYEQYF; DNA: TGTGCCAGCAGCAAATTCGCTTGTCGGGCAGGGGGCGCGAGTATCTCCTACGAGCAGTACTTC
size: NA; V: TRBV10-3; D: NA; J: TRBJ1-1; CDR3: CAIREGPSNTEAFF; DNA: TGTGCCATCAGGGAGGGCCCGTCGAACACTGAAGCTTTCTTT
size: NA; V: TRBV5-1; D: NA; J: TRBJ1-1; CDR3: CASSTGPGRNTEAFF; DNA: TGCGCCAGCAGCACCGGTCCTGGTAGAAACACTGAAGCTTTCTTT
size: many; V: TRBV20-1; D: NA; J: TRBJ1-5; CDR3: CSAYDNSNQPQHF; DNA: TGCAGTGCTTATGACAATAGCAATCAGCCCCAGCATTTT
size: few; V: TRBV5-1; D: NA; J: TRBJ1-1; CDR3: CASSLGAGSEAFF; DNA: TGCGCCAGCAGCTTGGGCGCAGGGTCTGAAGCTTTCTTT
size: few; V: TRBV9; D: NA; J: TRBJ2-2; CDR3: CASSPNPPGGTGELFF; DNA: TGTGCCAGCAGTCCAAATCCCCCCGGGGGCACCGGGGAGCTGTTTTTT
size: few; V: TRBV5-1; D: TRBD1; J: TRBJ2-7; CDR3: CASSLRQGPYEQYF; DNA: TGCGCCAGCAGCTTGAGACAGGGGCCCTACGAGCAGTACTTC
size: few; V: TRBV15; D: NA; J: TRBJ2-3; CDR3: CATSGFPDTQYF; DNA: TGTGCCACCAGCGGCTTCCCAGATACGCAGTATTTT
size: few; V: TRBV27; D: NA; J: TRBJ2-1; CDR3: CASRTNRDEQFF; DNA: TGTGCCAGCAGGACGAACAGGGATGAGCAGTTCTTC
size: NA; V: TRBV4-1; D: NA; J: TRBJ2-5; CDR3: CASAEWETQYF; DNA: TGCGCCAGCGCGGAATGGGAGACCCAGTACTTC
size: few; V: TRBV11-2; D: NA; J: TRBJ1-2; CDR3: CASSSRTGTNYGYTF; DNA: TGTGCCAGCAGCTCCCGCACTGGGACGAACTATGGCTACACCTTC
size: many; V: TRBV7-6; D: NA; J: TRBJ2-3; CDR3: CASSLAPGYDTQYF; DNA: TGTGCCAGCAGCTTAGCGCCTGGGTACGATACGCAGTATTTT
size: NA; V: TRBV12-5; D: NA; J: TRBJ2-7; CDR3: CASGLGGDYEQYF; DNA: TGTGCTAGTGGTTTGGGTGGGGACTACGAGCAGTACTTC
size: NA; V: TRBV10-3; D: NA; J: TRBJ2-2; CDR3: CAISARAGNTGELFF; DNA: TGTGCCATCAGTGCTCGGGCAGGGAACACCGGGGAGCTGTTTTTT
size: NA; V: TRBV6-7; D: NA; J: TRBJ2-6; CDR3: CASLESGANVLTF; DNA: TGTGCCAGCTTAGAATCTGGGGCCAACGTCCTGACTTTC
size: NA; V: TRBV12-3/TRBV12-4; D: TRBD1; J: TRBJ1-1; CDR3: CASSHDRDEAFF; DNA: TGTGCCAGCAGCCATGACAGGGATGAAGCTTTCTTT
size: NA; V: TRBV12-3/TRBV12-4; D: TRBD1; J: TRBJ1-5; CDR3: CASRAPGTGLNQPQHF; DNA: TGTGCCAGCAGGGCCCCCGGGACAGGGCTCAATCAGCCCCAGCATTTT
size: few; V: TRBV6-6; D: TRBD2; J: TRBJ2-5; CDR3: CASRRLAEIQETQYF; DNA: TGTGCCAGCAGGCGACTAGCGGAGATCCAAGAGACCCAGTACTTC
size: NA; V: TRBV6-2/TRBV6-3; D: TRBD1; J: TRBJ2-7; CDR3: CASSNDRDSHQPFYEQYF; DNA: TGTGCCAGCAGTAACGACAGGGACAGCCATCAACCCTTCTACGAGCAGTACTTC
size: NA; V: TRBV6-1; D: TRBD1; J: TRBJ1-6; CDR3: CASTQGGSPLHF; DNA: TGTGCCAGCACCCAGGGGGGCTCACCCCTCCACTTT
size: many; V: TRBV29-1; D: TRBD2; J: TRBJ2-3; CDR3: CSVEDRGGRGTDTQYF; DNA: TGCAGCGTTGAAGATCGCGGAGGGAGGGGCACAGATACGCAGTATTTT